This TCR beta chain was retrieved from a study of low-dose radiotherapy and immunotherapy resistance in tumors. Overall study context: Patients were given intravenous nivolumab 240 mg every two weeks plus ipilimumab 1 mg/kg every six weeks.

Stated time point: before trial treatment. This clonotype came up a few times. cDNA synthesis used a TRAV/TRBV-specific primer set for both chains. TCR amplification used 20 PCR cycles, a constant-region primer and a V-primer adapter. TCRdb independently ran MiXCR on the reads; one entry per CDR3 protein. The repertoire holds 65,000 to 95,000 distinct CDR3 sequences, with over 15% as singletons. This sequence was found in a male donor with prostate cancer. The sequences come from PBMCs, collected before treatment.

In nucleotides, the CDR3 is TGTGCCAGCAGCGCAGCTCCCAGGGGTTCCTACGAGCAGTACTTC. Residues: CASSAAPRGSYEQYF. The chain joins TRBV5-5 to TRBJ2-3, with a possible D match to TRBD1 (6 bases). Near its end, the DNA agrees better with TRBJ2-7, so the J call may be wrong. This CDR3 has 15 amino acids. Germline V CDR1 and CDR2: SGHKS, YYEKEE (reference sequence).